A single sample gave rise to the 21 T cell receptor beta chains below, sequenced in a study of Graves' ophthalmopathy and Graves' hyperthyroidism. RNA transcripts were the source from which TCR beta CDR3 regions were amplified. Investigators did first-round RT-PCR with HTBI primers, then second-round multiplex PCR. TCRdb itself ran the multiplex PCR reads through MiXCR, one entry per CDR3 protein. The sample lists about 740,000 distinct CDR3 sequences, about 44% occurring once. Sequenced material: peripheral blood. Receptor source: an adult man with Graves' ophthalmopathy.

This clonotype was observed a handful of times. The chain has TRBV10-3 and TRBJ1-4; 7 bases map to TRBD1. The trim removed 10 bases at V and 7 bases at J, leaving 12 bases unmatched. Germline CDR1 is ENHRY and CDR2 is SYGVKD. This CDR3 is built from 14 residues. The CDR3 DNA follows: TGTGCCAGCCAAGAACGGGACAGCGGTGAAAAACTGTTTTTT. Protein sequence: CASQERDSGEKLFF.

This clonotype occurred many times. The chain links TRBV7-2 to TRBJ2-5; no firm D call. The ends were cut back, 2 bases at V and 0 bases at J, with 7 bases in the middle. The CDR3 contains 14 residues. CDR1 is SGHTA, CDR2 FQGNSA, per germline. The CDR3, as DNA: TGTGCCAGCAGCTTAACGGTGTACCAAGAGACCCAGTACTTC. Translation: CASSLTVYQETQYF.

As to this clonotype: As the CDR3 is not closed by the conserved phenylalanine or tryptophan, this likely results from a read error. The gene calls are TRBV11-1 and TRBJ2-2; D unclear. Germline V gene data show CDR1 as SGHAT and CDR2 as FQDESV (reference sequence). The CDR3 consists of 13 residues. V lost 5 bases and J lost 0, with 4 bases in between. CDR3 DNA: TGTGCCAGCAGCACCTCGAACACCGGGGAGCTGTTTTCT. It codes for CASSTSNTGELFS.

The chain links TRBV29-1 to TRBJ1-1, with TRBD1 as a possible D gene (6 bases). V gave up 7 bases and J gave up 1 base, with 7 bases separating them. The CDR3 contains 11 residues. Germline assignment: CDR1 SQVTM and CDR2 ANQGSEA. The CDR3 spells CSGTENTEAFF. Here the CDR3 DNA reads TGCAGCGGGACAGAGAACACTGAAGCTTTCTTT.

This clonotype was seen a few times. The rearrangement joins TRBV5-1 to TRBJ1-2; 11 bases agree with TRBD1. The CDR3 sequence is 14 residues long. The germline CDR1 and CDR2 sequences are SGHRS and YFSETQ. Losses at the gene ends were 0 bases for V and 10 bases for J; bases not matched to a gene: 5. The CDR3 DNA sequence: TGCGCCAGCAGCTTGGTTGGGACAGGGGGTTACTACACCTTC. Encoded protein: CASSLVGTGGYYTF. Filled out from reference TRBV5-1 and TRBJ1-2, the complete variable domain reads KAGVTQTPRYLIKTRGQQVTLSCSPISGHRSVSWYQQTPGQGLQFLFEYFSETQRNKGNFPGRFSGRQFSNSRSEMNVSTLELGDSALYLCASSLVGTGGYYTFGSGTRLTVV.

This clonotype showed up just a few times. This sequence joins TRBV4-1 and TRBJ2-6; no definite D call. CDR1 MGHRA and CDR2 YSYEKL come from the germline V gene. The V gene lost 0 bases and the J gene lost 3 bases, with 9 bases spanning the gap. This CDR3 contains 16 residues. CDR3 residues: CASSQDEGFGANVLTF. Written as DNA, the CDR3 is TGCGCCAGCAGCCAAGATGAAGGGTTTGGGGCCAACGTCCTGACTTTC.

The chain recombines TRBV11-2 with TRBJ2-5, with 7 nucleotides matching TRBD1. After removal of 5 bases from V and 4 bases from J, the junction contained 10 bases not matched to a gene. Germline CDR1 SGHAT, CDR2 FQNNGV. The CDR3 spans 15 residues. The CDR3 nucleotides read TGTGCCAGCAGCGGCCCGGACAGGATCCGAGAGACCCAGTACTTC. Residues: CASSGPDRIRETQYF.

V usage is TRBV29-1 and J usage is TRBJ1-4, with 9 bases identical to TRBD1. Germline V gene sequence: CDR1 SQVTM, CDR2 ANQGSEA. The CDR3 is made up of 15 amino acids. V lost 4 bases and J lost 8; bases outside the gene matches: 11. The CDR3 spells CSVGLRTGAREKLFF. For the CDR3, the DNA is TGCAGCGTTGGACTAAGGACAGGGGCAAGGGAAAAACTGTTTTTT.

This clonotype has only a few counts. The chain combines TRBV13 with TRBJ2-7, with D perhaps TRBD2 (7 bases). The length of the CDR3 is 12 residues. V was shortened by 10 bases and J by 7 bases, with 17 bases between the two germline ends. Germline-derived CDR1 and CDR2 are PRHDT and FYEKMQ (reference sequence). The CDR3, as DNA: TGTGCCACCAGACGAGGGGGAGGGGAGCAGTACTTC. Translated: CATRRGGGEQYF.

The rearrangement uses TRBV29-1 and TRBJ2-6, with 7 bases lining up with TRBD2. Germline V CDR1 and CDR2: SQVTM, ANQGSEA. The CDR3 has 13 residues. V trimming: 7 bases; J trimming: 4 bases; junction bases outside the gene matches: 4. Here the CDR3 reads CSAPGGGANVLTF. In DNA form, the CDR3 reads TGCAGCGCCCCGGGGGGAGGGGCCAACGTCCTGACTTTC.

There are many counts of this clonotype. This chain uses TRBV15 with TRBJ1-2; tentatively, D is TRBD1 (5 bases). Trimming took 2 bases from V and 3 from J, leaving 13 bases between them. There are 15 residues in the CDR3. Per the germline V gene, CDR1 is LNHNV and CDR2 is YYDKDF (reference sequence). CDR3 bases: TGTGCCACCAGCAGATTTGTGACAGACGACTATGGCTACACCTTC. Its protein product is CATSRFVTDDYGYTF.

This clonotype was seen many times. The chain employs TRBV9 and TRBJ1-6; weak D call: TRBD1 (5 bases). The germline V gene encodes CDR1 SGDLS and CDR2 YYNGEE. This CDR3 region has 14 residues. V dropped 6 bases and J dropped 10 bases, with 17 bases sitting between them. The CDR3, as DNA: TGTGCCAGCAACCGGGGGGGAGGTGGATCACCCCTCCACTTT. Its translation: CASNRGGGGSPLHF.

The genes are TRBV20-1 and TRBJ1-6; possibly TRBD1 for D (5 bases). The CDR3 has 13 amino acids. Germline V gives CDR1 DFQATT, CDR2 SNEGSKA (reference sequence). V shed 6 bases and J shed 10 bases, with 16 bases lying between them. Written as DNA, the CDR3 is TGCAGTGCCCCTGGGGGGTATGGGTCACCCCTCCACTTT. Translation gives CSAPGGYGSPLHF.

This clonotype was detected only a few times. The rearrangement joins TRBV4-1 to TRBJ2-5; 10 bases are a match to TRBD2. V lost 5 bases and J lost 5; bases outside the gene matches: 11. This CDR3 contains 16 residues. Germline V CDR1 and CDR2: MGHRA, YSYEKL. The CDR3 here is CASSAPSGGNSETQYF. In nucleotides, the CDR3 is TGCGCCAGCAGCGCACCTAGCGGGGGTAATAGTGAGACCCAGTACTTC.

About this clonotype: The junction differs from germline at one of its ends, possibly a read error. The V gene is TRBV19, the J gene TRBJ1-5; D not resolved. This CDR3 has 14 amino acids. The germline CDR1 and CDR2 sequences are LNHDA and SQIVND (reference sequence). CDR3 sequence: CANLSRGKHQPLHF. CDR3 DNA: TGTGCCAACTTGTCCCGCGGTAAGCATCAGCCCCTGCATTTT.

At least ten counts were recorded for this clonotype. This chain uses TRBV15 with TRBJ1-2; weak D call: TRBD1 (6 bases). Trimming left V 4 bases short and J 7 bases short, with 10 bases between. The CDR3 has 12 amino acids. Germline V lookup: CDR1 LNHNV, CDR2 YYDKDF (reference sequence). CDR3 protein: CATSNRATGYTF. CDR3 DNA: TGTGCCACCAGCAACAGGGCGACTGGCTACACCTTC.

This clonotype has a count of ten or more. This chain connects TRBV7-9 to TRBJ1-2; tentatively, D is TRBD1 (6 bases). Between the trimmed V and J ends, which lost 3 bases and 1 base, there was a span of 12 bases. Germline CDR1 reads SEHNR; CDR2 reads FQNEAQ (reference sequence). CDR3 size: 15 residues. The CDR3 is CASSFSDSLNYGYTF. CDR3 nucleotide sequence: TGTGCCAGCAGCTTCTCGGACAGTCTTAACTATGGCTACACCTTC.

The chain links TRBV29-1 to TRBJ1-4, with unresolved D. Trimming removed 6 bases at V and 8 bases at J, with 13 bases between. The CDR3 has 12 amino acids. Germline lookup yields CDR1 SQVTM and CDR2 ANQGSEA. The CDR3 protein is CSVQELGEKLFF. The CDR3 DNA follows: TGCAGCGTCCAGGAGTTAGGGGAAAAACTGTTTTTT.

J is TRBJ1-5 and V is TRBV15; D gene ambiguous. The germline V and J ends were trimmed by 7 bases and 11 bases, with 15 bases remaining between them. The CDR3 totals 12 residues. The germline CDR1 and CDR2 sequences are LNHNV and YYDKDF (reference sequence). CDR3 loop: CATKRDFGAQHF. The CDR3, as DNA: TGTGCCACCAAGAGGGATTTTGGGGCCCAGCATTTT.

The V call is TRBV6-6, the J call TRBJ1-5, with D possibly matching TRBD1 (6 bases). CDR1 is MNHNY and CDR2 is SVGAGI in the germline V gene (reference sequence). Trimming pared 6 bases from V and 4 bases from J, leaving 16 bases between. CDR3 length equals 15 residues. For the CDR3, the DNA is TGTGCCAGCAGCAATAGGGGGGCAGCTAATCAGCCCCAGCATTTT. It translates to CASSNRGAANQPQHF.

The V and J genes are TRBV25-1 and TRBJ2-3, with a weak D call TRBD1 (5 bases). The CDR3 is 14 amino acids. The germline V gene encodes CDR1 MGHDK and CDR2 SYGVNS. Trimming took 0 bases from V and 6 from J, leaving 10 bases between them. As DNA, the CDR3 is TGTGCCAGCAGTGAATATGGCAGGGTGGATACGCAGTATTTT. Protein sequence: CASSEYGRVDTQYF.